Shown below are 8 T cell receptor beta chains from a single sample sequenced in a study of a mutant IDH1 vaccine in newly diagnosed glioma. Sample time point: week 5, during vaccination. Doses comprised 300 ug of mutant IDH1 20-mer peptide each, plus topical imiquimod. Produced via immunoSEQ multiplex PCR; TCRdb's table is partial and in-frame only. Seen here are 12,000 or so clones, 87% observed once, and the top ten hold under 7.5%. No antigens are known for them. Here the sequenced sample was PBMCs, taken from a glioma patient whose treatment included an IDH1 peptide vaccine. The receptor set was obtained from a woman aged 40 to 49 with glioma. Some clones in this sample may be carry-over from other donors' samples.

The chain has TRBV9 and TRBJ1-1; no reliable D call. The germline V and J ends were trimmed by 3 bases and 3 bases, with 9 bases remaining between them. The CDR3 loop spans 13 amino acids. CDR1 and CDR2 (germline): SGDLS, YYNGEE. DNA for the CDR3: TGTGCCAGCAGCGCAGGACGGTACACTGAAGCTTTCTTT. Translated: CASSAGRYTEAFF.

The CDR3 region is CASSSPVLAGRGDTQYF. Written as DNA, the CDR3 is TGTGCCAGCAGTTCCCCCGTCCTAGCGGGGAGGGGAGATACGCAGTATTTT. The chain recombines TRBV27 with TRBJ2-3; TRBD2 aligns across 9 bases. CDR1 and CDR2 from the germline V gene are MNHEY and SMNVEV (reference sequence). The CDR3 totals 17 residues. The junction had 13 bases not matched to a gene; V was cut back by 4 bases and J by 5 bases.

This clone came up a few times. The chain is built from TRBV7-9 and TRBJ2-1; D uncertain. Germline loops: CDR1 SEHNR, CDR2 FQNEAQ (reference sequence). This CDR3 region has 11 residues. Trimming removed 5 bases at V and 4 bases at J, with 3 bases between. CDR3 loop: CASSRYNEQFF. The DNA for the CDR3 is TGTGCCAGCAGCAGGTACAATGAGCAGTTCTTC. Variable domain in full (rest from reference TRBV7-9 and TRBJ2-1): DTGVSQNPRHKITKRGQNVTFRCDPISEHNRLYWYRQTLGQGPEFLTYFQNEAQLEKSRLLSDRFSAERPKGSFSTLEIQRTEQGDSAMYLCASSRYNEQFFGPGTRLTVL.

The V call is TRBV5-1, the J call TRBJ1-1, with D unclear. CDR3 length: 15 residues. Germline loops: CDR1 SGHRS, CDR2 YFSETQ. V was trimmed by 2 bases and J by 1 base, leaving 12 bases between them. CDR3 in amino acids: CASSFKEVPNTEAFF. CDR3 DNA: TGCGCCAGCAGCTTTAAAGAGGTCCCGAACACTGAAGCTTTCTTT.

This chain connects TRBV5-5 to TRBJ1-1, with D unclear. In germline, CDR1 is SGHKS, CDR2 YYEKEE (reference sequence). There are 14 residues in the CDR3. V was clipped by 0 bases and J by 6 bases, with 12 bases between them. The CDR3 DNA reads TGTGCCAGCAGCTTGGCACAAAGAGGGCCTGAAGCTTTCTTT. Translation gives CASSLAQRGPEAFF.

This clone appeared once. The CDR3 nucleotides read TGTGCCACTTCCTGGGAGGGACTAGCCAAAAACATTCAGTACTTC. This gives the protein CATSWEGLAKNIQYF. The genes are TRBV6-1 and TRBJ2-4, with 7 bases that match TRBD2. Germline V gene lookup returns CDR1 MNHNS and CDR2 SASEGT. The CDR3 loop spans 15 amino acids. The V and J ends lost 10 bases and 0 bases, in that order; junction bases with no gene match: 9.

The table lists this clone with a few counts. The genes are TRBV4-1 and TRBJ1-5, with 8 nucleotides matching TRBD1. V shed 1 base, J shed 7 bases, and the junction held 12 bases outside the gene matches. Germline V gene sequence: CDR1 MGHRA, CDR2 YSYEKL. The CDR3 runs to 17 residues. The CDR3 spells CASSQGPLTGERQPQHF. CDR3 nucleotides: TGCGCCAGCAGCCAAGGCCCTCTGACAGGGGAACGACAGCCCCAGCATTTT.

This clone occurred once. V gene TRBV18 combines with J gene TRBJ1-3; TRBD1 agrees at 8 bases. After removal of 5 bases from V and 8 bases from J, the junction contained 5 bases not matched to a gene. The CDR3 length is 13 residues. In germline, CDR1 is KGHSH, CDR2 LQKENI. Written as DNA, the CDR3 is TGTGCCAGCTCAGAGGACAGGGAAGACACCATATATTTT. Translating gives CASSEDREDTIYF. Full variable domain (outside the CDR3, taken from reference TRBV18 and TRBJ1-3): NAGVMQNPRHLVRRRGQEARLRCSPMKGHSHVYWYRQLPEEGLKFMVYLQKENIIDESGMPKERFSAEFPKEGPSILRIQQVVRGDSAAYFCASSEDREDTIYFGEGSWLTVV.